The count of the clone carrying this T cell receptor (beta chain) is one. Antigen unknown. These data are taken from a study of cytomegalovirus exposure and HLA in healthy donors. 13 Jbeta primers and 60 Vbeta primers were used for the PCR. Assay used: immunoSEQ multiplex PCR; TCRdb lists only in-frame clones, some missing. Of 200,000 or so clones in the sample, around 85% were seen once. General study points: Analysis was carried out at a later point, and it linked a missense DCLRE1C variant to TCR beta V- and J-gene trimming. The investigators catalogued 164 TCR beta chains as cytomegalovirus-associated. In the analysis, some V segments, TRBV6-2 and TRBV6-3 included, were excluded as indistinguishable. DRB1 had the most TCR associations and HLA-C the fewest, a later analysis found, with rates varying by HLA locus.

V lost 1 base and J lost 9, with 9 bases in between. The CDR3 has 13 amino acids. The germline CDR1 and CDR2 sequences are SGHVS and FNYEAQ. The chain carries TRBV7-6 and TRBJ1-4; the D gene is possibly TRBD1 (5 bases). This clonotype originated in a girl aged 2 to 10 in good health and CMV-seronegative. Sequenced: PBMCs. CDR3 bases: TGTGCCAGCAGCTTAGGGGGCAGTCAAAAACTGTTTTTT. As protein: CASSLGGSQKLFF. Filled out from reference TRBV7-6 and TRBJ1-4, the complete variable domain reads GAGVSQSPRYKVTKRGQDVALRCDPISGHVSLYWYRQALGQGPEFLTYFNYEAQQDKSGLPNDRFSAERPEGSISTLTIQRTEQRDSAMYRCASSLGGSQKLFFGSGTQLSVL.